A selection of T cell receptor beta chains follows, all from one sample in a study of control samples from healthy donors and cancer patients. Here immunoSEQ multiplex PCR was the method, and the copy in TCRdb shows in-frame clones only, minus some. Of around 120,000 clones in the sample, around 90% are singletons; the top ten hold over 7.5%. Sequencing input: blood. The receptors come from a man aged 35-49 years in good health. Each CDR3 is given with its conserved first and last residue. The D gene is left open where the match is weak.

j_call: TRBJ2-7; d_call: TRBD1; v_call: TRBV7-2; cdr3_aa: CASSTPRTGQYEQYF
j_call: TRBJ2-3; d_call: TRBD1; v_call: TRBV6-2/TRBV6-3; cdr3_aa: CASSPGTGADTQYF
j_call: TRBJ1-6; d_call: -; v_call: TRBV7-8; cdr3_aa: CASSLVSGTYSSLHF
j_call: TRBJ1-1; d_call: TRBD1; v_call: TRBV29-1; cdr3_aa: CSVDRGGRNTEAFF
j_call: TRBJ2-2; d_call: TRBD2; v_call: TRBV24-1; cdr3_aa: CATSAPTSGGVAGELFF
j_call: TRBJ1-2; d_call: -; v_call: TRBV7-8; cdr3_aa: CASSSRRGPGEHYGYTF
j_call: TRBJ1-2; d_call: -; v_call: TRBV6-2/TRBV6-3; cdr3_aa: CASSSPPGNGYTF
j_call: TRBJ1-6; d_call: -; v_call: TRBV6-4; cdr3_aa: CASSERGQGNSPLHF
j_call: TRBJ2-2; d_call: -; v_call: TRBV30; cdr3_aa: CAWSVGLGELFF
j_call: TRBJ1-1; d_call: -; v_call: TRBV12-3/TRBV12-4; cdr3_aa: CASTIGTTEAFF
j_call: TRBJ2-7; d_call: -; v_call: TRBV7-2; cdr3_aa: CASSTDRGSSYEQYF
j_call: TRBJ2-1; d_call: TRBD2; v_call: TRBV18; cdr3_aa: CASSTGTSGSSYNEQFF
j_call: TRBJ1-4; d_call: -; v_call: TRBV5-4; cdr3_aa: CASSLDRFSEKLFF
j_call: TRBJ2-7; d_call: -; v_call: TRBV3-1/TRBV3-2; cdr3_aa: CASSLGAYEQYF
j_call: TRBJ1-2; d_call: TRBD1; v_call: TRBV25-1; cdr3_aa: CASSGDRVFNYGYTF
j_call: TRBJ2-1; d_call: TRBD1; v_call: TRBV6-4; cdr3_aa: CASSPNPGQGFNEQFF
j_call: TRBJ1-5; d_call: -; v_call: TRBV6-1; cdr3_aa: CASSDSGLNQPQHF
j_call: TRBJ2-1; d_call: -; v_call: TRBV6-6; cdr3_aa: CASSPRRLGKDEQFF
j_call: TRBJ2-3; d_call: TRBD2; v_call: TRBV19; cdr3_aa: CASSPGTSGGANTQYF
j_call: TRBJ1-1; d_call: -; v_call: TRBV12-3/TRBV12-4; cdr3_aa: CASSFLDSEAFF
j_call: TRBJ2-3; d_call: TRBD2; v_call: TRBV12-5; cdr3_aa: CASGLSGTSIDTQYF
j_call: TRBJ1-4; d_call: -; v_call: TRBV5-5; cdr3_aa: CASSRRGALNEKLFF
j_call: TRBJ1-6; d_call: TRBD1; v_call: TRBV2; cdr3_aa: CASRDRPTGNSPLHF
j_call: TRBJ2-5; d_call: -; v_call: TRBV2; cdr3_aa: CASGALRETQYF
j_call: TRBJ2-6; d_call: -; v_call: TRBV24-1; cdr3_aa: CATSDPSGERAGANVLTF
j_call: TRBJ2-1; d_call: TRBD2; v_call: TRBV30; cdr3_aa: CAWSPGGGAVNEQFF
j_call: TRBJ2-7; d_call: -; v_call: TRBV27; cdr3_aa: CASSLSRMNEQYF
j_call: TRBJ1-1; d_call: -; v_call: TRBV12-3/TRBV12-4; cdr3_aa: CASSRSTEAFF
j_call: TRBJ1-3; d_call: -; v_call: TRBV7-9; cdr3_aa: CASSRDTGNTIYF
j_call: TRBJ2-3; d_call: -; v_call: TRBV6-2/TRBV6-3; cdr3_aa: CASSYYTSLADTQYF